This T cell receptor (beta chain) was documented in a study of kidney transplant recipient with SARS-CoV-2 infection. One entry per CDR3 protein results from TCRdb running MiXCR on the reads. The sample lists 200,000 to 300,000 distinct CDR3 sequences; around 30% were seen once. This clonotype has ten or more counts. Trimming removed 1 base from V and 2 bases from J, with 4 bases in between. Germline CDR1 reads SGHTA; CDR2 reads FQGTGA. CDR3 size: 13 residues. This receptor was obtained from a male patient in his 30s who had COVID-19 and was a kidney transplant recipient. Some T cells may have originated in the graft donor. The J gene is TRBJ2-3, the V gene TRBV7-3; D gene unclear. The source material was a blood sample, sampled at baseline and on day 111 from a kidney transplant recipient. CDR3 coding DNA: TGTGCCAGCAGCTTAAATCCCACAGATACGCAGTATTTT. This translates into CASSLNPTDTQYF.